Listed below are T cell receptor beta chains from one sample, sequenced in a study of T cells in Graves' hyperthyroidism and ophthalmopathy. TCRdb ran MiXCR on the multiplex PCR reads and lists one entry per CDR3 protein. The data hold fewer than 350,000 distinct CDR3 sequences, with 13% observed a single time. Material: blood. Every receptor here comes from a woman in her twenties or thirties with Graves' hyperthyroidism that later progressed to Graves' ophthalmopathy. The CDR3 runs from the conserved cysteine through the conserved F or W. D genes are given only for firm matches. Size is stated for part of the rows, as once, few or many counts, or as a class when the clone is expanded.

v_call	j_call	d_call	clone_size	cdr3_aa	cdr3_nt
TRBV19	TRBJ2-3	TRBD1	.	CASSTQQGAGTDTQYF	TGTGCCAGTAGTACTCAACAGGGGGCTGGCACAGATACGCAGTATTTT
TRBV4-3	TRBJ2-1	TRBD2	.	CASSQDLARGLARLLQFF	TGCGCCAGCAGCCAAGATCTAGCCCGAGGACTAGCGCGACTCTTACAGTTCTTC
TRBV19	TRBJ2-1	TRBD2	few	CASLNSGSSYNEQFF	TGTGCCAGTTTAAATAGCGGGAGCTCCTACAATGAGCAGTTCTTC
TRBV7-2	TRBJ2-7	TRBD1	many	CASSRDRGLHEQYF	TGTGCCAGCAGCAGGGACAGGGGGCTACACGAGCAGTACTTC
TRBV5-1	TRBJ1-1	.	.	CASRRSLNTEAFF	TGCGCCAGCAGGAGGTCCCTGAACACTGAAGCTTTCTTT
TRBV7-6	TRBJ2-7	.	few	CASSPKPGVEQYF	TGTGCCAGCAGCCCAAAGCCGGGAGTCGAGCAGTACTTC
TRBV5-5	TRBJ2-7	TRBD1	many	CASSSGTGGAEQYF	TGTGCCAGCAGCTCCGGGACAGGGGGGGCCGAGCAGTACTTC
TRBV6-6	TRBJ2-5	.	few	CASSYLGVGETQYF	TGTGCCAGCAGTTACCTCGGGGTGGGGGAGACCCAGTACTTC
TRBV28	TRBJ2-7	TRBD1	many	CASSWGQVREQYF	TGTGCCAGCAGTTGGGGACAGGTACGAGAGCAGTACTTC
TRBV7-6	TRBJ1-2	.	.	CASSLGGQSGYTF	TGTGCCAGCAGCTTAGGGGGGCAAAGTGGCTACACCTTC
TRBV11-3	TRBJ2-3	.	many	CASSLGGRGGGTDTQYF	TGTGCCAGCAGCTTAGGCGGCAGGGGAGGTGGCACAGATACGCAGTATTTT
TRBV20-1	TRBJ2-7	TRBD2	few	CSAWTSGKVEQYF	TGCAGTGCTTGGACTAGCGGGAAGGTTGAGCAGTACTTC
TRBV3-1	TRBJ2-3	.	few	CASSPARSYTDTQYF	TGTGCCAGCAGCCCTGCGAGGAGCTACACAGATACGCAGTATTTT
TRBV27	TRBJ2-3	.	many	CASSLRGGRDTQYF	TGTGCCAGCAGTTTAAGAGGTGGTCGAGATACGCAGTATTTT
TRBV30	TRBJ1-5	.	many	CAWSVSGGQPQHF	TGTGCCTGGAGTGTCTCAGGTGGTCAGCCCCAGCATTTT
TRBV27	TRBJ2-1	.	many	CASSLPSLSYNEQFF	TGTGCCAGCAGTTTACCTAGCTTATCCTACAATGAGCAGTTCTTC
TRBV5-5	TRBJ2-7	.	many	CASSFTGTSSYEQYF	TGTGCCAGCAGTTTTACCGGGACATCTTCCTACGAGCAGTACTTC
TRBV28	TRBJ1-1	TRBD1	many	CASSLSITGGPEAFF	TGTGCCAGCAGTTTAAGCATAACAGGGGGCCCTGAAGCTTTCTTT
TRBV15	TRBJ2-2	TRBD2	many	CATSRELAGDVTGELFF	TGTGCCACCAGCAGAGAACTAGCGGGAGACGTCACCGGGGAGCTGTTTTTT
TRBV5-1	TRBJ2-7	TRBD2	.	CASSLEWPSAGGPYEQYF	TGCGCCAGCAGCTTGGAGTGGCCGTCGGCGGGAGGGCCATACGAGCAGTACTTC
TRBV7-8	TRBJ1-5	.	many	CASSLLGTELNQPQHF	TGTGCCAGCAGCTTACTCGGAACAGAGTTAAATCAGCCCCAGCATTTT
TRBV28	TRBJ2-3	.	.	CASTLRPTDTQYF	TGTGCCAGCACCTTGCGGCCCACAGATACGCAGTATTTT
TRBV13	TRBJ2-1	TRBD1	many	CASSLDGQESFYNEQFF	TGTGCCAGCAGCTTGGACGGACAGGAGTCCTTTTACAATGAGCAGTTCTTC
TRBV15	TRBJ1-5	.	many	CATSRETGYSNQPQHF	TGTGCCACCAGCAGAGAGACAGGTTATAGCAATCAGCCCCAGCATTTT
TRBV20-1	TRBJ1-5	.	many	CSASEKGSSGNQPQHF	TGCAGTGCTAGTGAGAAGGGGTCATCGGGCAATCAGCCCCAGCATTTT
TRBV6-1	TRBJ1-1	.	many	CASSYGGPEAFF	TGTGCCAGCAGTTATGGGGGGCCTGAAGCTTTCTTT
TRBV3-1	TRBJ1-1	TRBD1	many	CASSQEQGGTEAFF	TGTGCCAGCAGCCAAGAGCAGGGGGGCACTGAAGCTTTCTTT
TRBV6-2/TRBV6-3	TRBJ2-1	TRBD2	many	CASSQMTLAGEGEQFF	TGTGCCAGCAGTCAAATGACTCTAGCGGGAGAGGGTGAGCAGTTCTTC
TRBV7-3	TRBJ2-1	.	many	CASSSGREPYNEQFF	TGTGCCAGCAGCTCGGGCAGGGAGCCCTACAATGAGCAGTTCTTC
TRBV10-3	TRBJ2-5	.	many	CAISAGTETQETQYF	TGTGCCATCAGCGCCGGGACCGAGACTCAAGAGACCCAGTACTTC
TRBV20-1	TRBJ1-4	.	.	CSALPLATNEKLFF	TGCAGTGCTCTCCCCCTTGCAACTAATGAAAAACTGTTTTTT